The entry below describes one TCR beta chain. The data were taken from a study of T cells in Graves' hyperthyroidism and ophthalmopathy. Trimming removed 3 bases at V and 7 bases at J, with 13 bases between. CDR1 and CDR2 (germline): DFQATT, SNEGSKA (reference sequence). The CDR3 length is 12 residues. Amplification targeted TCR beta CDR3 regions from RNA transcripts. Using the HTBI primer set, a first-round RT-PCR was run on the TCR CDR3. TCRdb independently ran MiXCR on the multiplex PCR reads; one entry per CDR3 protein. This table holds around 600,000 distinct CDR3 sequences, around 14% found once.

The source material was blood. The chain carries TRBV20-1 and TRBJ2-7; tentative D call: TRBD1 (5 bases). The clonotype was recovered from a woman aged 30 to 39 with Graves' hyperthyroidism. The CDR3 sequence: CSARGLPGEQYF. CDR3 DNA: TGCAGTGCTAGGGGGCTGCCTGGGGAGCAGTACTTC.